The present entry profiles one TCR beta chain with its context. Its antigen is not known. The record originates from a study of T cell responses to AZD1222 COVID-19 vaccine. Whole-study findings and limits: Clonal diversity may have been underestimated, and the donors were mostly white British, with more females than males. Seropositivity was recorded at baseline in only 5 or 6 AZD1222 recipients. Regions 160-218 and 743-854 held dominance among vaccine-associated CD4 TCRs, which spanned spike.

TCRdb's table, derived via immunoSEQ multiplex PCR, lists solely in-frame clones and lacks some. The sample records approximately 100,000 clones, 85% to 90% being singletons. Trimming shortened V by 5 bases and J by 7 bases, and 14 bases separated the two germline ends. Germline loops: CDR1 MNHEY, CDR2 SVGEGT. The CDR3 is made up of 14 amino acids. Sample: peripheral blood, taken on day 0 of AZD1222 vaccination. The TCR originated in an adult in good health. The rearrangement uses TRBV6-2 or TRBV6-3 and TRBJ1-4; D perhaps matches TRBD1 (5 bases). Here the CDR3 reads CASSRDAFAEKLFF. CDR3 sequence (DNA): TGTGCCAGCAGTCGGGACGCCTTTGCTGAAAAACTGTTTTTT.